These 15 T cell receptor beta chains originate from one sample sequenced in a study of T cell repertoires in aging, cancer and after chemotherapy. Rearranged V-D-J TRB sequences were amplified with a mixed TRB-A/B primer pool. Each CDR3 protein gets one entry after TCRdb re-called the multiplex PCR reads with MiXCR. The table includes 8,900 or so distinct CDR3 sequences, 34% detected once. Amplification of TCR beta used genomic DNA extracted from peripheral blood. Sequenced: blood. These receptors came from a human donor in good health.

This clonotype was counted only a few times. The chain employs TRBV7-2 and TRBJ1-2; D gene unclear. V gave up 0 bases and J gave up 5 bases, with 10 bases separating them. The germline V gene has CDR1 SGHTA and CDR2 FQGNSA. This CDR3 has 14 amino acids. The CDR3 region is CASSLALLGYGYTF. For the CDR3, the DNA is TGTGCCAGCAGCTTAGCGCTGTTGGGATATGGCTACACCTTC.

The chain uses TRBV5-1 and TRBJ2-2; weak D call: TRBD1 (6 bases). Trimming removed 2 bases at V and 5 bases at J, with 10 bases between. The CDR3 is 14 residues long. Germline lookup yields CDR1 SGHRS and CDR2 YFSETQ. The CDR3 spells CASSLRTVTGELFF. CDR3 bases: TGCGCCAGCAGCTTACGGACAGTTACCGGGGAGCTGTTTTTT. Based on the CDR3 plus reference TRBV5-1 and TRBJ2-2, the full variable domain is KAGVTQTPRYLIKTRGQQVTLSCSPISGHRSVSWYQQTPGQGLQFLFEYFSETQRNKGNFPGRFSGRQFSNSRSEMNVSTLELGDSALYLCASSLRTVTGELFFGEGSRLTVL.

J is TRBJ2-2 and V is TRBV6-4, with 9 bases identical to TRBD1. In germline, CDR1 is MRHNA, CDR2 SNTAGT. Unmatched junction bases numbered 3, after V lost 3 bases and J lost 4 bases. This CDR3 is 15 amino acids long. The CDR3 coding sequence is TGTGCCAGCAGTGAGACGACAGGGGGCACCGGGGAGCTGTTTTTT. Translating gives CASSETTGGTGELFF.

The chain combines TRBV6-2 or TRBV6-3 with TRBJ1-2; D unclear. V lost 4 bases to trimming and J lost 9 bases, with 12 bases between them. This CDR3 region has 12 residues. From germline, CDR1 is MNHEY and CDR2 SVGEGT. The CDR3 here is CASSFGVSRYTF. CDR3 nucleotide sequence: TGTGCCAGCAGTTTTGGGGTTTCACGCTACACCTTC.

This chain joins TRBV2 and TRBJ2-7; D might be TRBD1 (5 bases). Germline V gene data show CDR1 as SNHLY and CDR2 as FYNNEI. The CDR3 is 14 amino acids. The V end was cut by 3 bases, the J end by 3 bases, with 12 bases between. CDR3 coding DNA: TGTGCCAGCAGTGATCAAGGGGTTGACTACGAGCAGTACTTC. It specifies CASSDQGVDYEQYF.

V gene TRBV28 combines with J gene TRBJ1-6; D not certain. The V and J ends lost 5 bases and 11 bases respectively, with 19 bases between them. Germline loops: CDR1 MDHEN, CDR2 SYDVKM. The CDR3 is 15 amino acids. CDR3 sequence (DNA): TGTGCCAGCAGTCCTATTGAGGCCCTAACGGCACCCCTCCACTTT. Its protein is CASSPIEALTAPLHF.

In the case of this clonotype: A read error is possible here, since a much larger clone lies one base away. The chain combines TRBV6-4 with TRBJ2-1; 13 bases match TRBD2. The trim removed 3 bases at V and 7 bases at J, leaving 3 bases unmatched. Per germline, CDR1 MRHNA and CDR2 SNTAGT. The CDR3 covers 15 residues. This CDR3 is CASSESTSGGNEQFF. CDR3 nucleotides: TGTGCCAGCAGTGAATCGACTAGCGGGGGGAATGAGCAGTTCTTC.

Details on this clonotype: At one of its ends the junction is not consistent with the germline gene, which may arise from a read error. The J gene is TRBJ2-3, the V gene TRBV19; no reliable D call. CDR3 length equals 14 residues. Germline lookup yields CDR1 LNHDA and CDR2 SQIVND (reference sequence). The CDR3 DNA follows: TGTGCCAGTACCCCAGGCGGCTTCCCGGATACGCTGTATTTT. Translation gives CASTPGGFPDTLYF.

This chain uses TRBV19 with TRBJ1-1, with D uncertain. This CDR3 region has 13 residues. V lost 6 bases and J lost 3, with 11 bases in between. The germline CDR1 and CDR2 sequences are LNHDA and SQIVND (reference sequence). CDR3 residues: CASRKDLYTEAFF. The CDR3 nucleotides read TGTGCCAGTAGGAAGGACCTTTACACTGAAGCTTTCTTT.

As to this clonotype: The CDR3 ends on some other residue instead of the conserved phenylalanine or tryptophan, so this is likely a read error. It is unclear where the CDR3 begins or ends on the DNA, so no DNA is shown, and the CDR3 is as TCRdb lists it. The chain links TRBV6-5 to TRBJ1-1; TRBD1, the D gene given by the table, was not confirmed from the DNA. The V gene's germline CDR1 is MNHEY and CDR2 SVGAGI. A total of 12 residues make up the CDR3, ends included. The CDR3 protein is CASSYSGQPLWT.

V is TRBV4-3 and J is TRBJ1-6; tentatively, D is TRBD1 (6 bases). The germline V gene has CDR1 LGHNA and CDR2 YSLEER. The CDR3 covers 16 residues. V gave up 0 bases and J gave up 5 bases, with 11 bases separating them. In DNA, the CDR3 is TGCGCCAGCAGCCAAGAGGCAGGGGCCGATAATTCACCCCTCCACTTT. Translated, it gives CASSQEAGADNSPLHF.

This chain joins TRBV7-2 and TRBJ2-2; no firm D call. The CDR3 has 14 amino acids. Germline V lookup: CDR1 SGHTA, CDR2 FQGNSA. V was clipped by 1 base and J by 7 bases, with 10 bases between them. The CDR3 protein is CASSLVTWGGELFF. CDR3 DNA: TGTGCCAGCAGCTTAGTGACCTGGGGCGGGGAGCTGTTTTTT.

This clonotype turned up a few times. As DNA, the CDR3 is TGTGCCATCAGCTACTCAGGGGATTTGATCGATGGCTACACCTTC. As protein: CAISYSGDLIDGYTF. V gene TRBV10-3 combines with J gene TRBJ1-2; D is possibly TRBD1 (6 bases). The germline V and J ends were trimmed by 6 bases and 6 bases, with 20 bases remaining between them. The CDR3 runs to 15 residues. The germline V gene has CDR1 ENHRY and CDR2 SYGVKD.

This rearrangement joins TRBV27 to TRBJ1-5; D gene ambiguous. The V end lost 8 bases, the J end lost 5 bases, and 16 bases lay between the germline ends. This CDR3 is built from 14 residues. In germline, CDR1 is MNHEY, CDR2 SMNVEV (reference sequence). CDR3 in DNA: TGTGCCAGCCGGGCTACGAATGCATATCAGCCCCAGCATTTT. Protein product: CASRATNAYQPQHF.

This chain joins TRBV6-5 and TRBJ1-2; D is perhaps TRBD1 (5 bases). The CDR3 runs to 16 residues. Germline loops: CDR1 MNHEY, CDR2 SVGAGI. The V end was cut by 0 bases, the J end by 1 base, with 12 bases between. The CDR3 sequence is CASSYSLRTHNYGYTF. The DNA of the CDR3 is TGTGCCAGCAGTTACTCTCTCCGGACACATAACTATGGCTACACCTTC.